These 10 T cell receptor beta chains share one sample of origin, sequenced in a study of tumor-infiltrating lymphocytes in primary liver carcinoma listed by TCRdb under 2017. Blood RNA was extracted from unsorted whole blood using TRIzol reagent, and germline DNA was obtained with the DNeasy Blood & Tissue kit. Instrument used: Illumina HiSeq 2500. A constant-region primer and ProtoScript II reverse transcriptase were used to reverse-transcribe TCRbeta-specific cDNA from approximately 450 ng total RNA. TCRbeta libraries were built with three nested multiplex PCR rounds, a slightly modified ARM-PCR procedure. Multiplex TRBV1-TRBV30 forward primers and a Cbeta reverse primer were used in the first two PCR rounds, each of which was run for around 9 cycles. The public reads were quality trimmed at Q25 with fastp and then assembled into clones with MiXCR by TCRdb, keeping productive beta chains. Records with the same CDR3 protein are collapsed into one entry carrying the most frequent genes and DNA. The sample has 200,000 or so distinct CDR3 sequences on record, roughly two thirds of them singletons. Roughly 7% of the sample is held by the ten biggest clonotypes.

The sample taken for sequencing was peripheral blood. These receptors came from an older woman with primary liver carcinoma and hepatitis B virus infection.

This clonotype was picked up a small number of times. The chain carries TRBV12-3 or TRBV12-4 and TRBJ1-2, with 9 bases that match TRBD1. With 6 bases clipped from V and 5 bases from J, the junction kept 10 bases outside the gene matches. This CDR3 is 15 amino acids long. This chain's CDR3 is CASSPTGGRLYGYTF. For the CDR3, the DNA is TGTGCCAGCAGCCCGACAGGGGGAAGACTATATGGCTACACCTTC.

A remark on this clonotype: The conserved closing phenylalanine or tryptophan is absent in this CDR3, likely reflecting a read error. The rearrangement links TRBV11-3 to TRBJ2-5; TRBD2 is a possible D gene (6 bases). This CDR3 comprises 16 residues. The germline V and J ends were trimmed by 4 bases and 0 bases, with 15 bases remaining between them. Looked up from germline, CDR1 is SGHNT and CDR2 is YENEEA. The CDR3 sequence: CASSSHSGANQETQYS. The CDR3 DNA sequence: TGTGCCAGCAGCTCACATAGCGGAGCCAACCAAGAGACCCAGTACTCT.

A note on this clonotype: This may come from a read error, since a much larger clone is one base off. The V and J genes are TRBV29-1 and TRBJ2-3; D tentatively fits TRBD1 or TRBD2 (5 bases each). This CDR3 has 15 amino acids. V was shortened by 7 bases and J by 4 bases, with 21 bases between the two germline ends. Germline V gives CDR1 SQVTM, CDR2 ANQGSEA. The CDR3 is CSATDSRRGADTQYF. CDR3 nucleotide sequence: TGCAGCGCAACCGATAGCAGGAGAGGGGCAGATACGCAGTATTTT.

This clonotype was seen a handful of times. Here the CDR3 DNA reads TGCGCCAGCAGGGTAGCGGGAACCTATGACAATGAGCAGTTCTTC. This encodes CASRVAGTYDNEQFF. This chain links TRBV5-1 with TRBJ2-1; 8 positions agree with TRBD2. Germline V gene data show CDR1 as SGHRS and CDR2 as YFSETQ. The CDR3 is 15 amino acids. V was clipped by 5 bases and J by 5 bases; unmatched bases: 9.

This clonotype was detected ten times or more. The CDR3 DNA sequence: TGTGCCAGCAGCCAGACAGGGGTGTGGAATTCACCCCTCCACTTT. Protein sequence: CASSQTGVWNSPLHF. The chain carries TRBV14 and TRBJ1-6, with 8 bases matching TRBD1. CDR1 is SGHDN, CDR2 FVKESK, per germline. Trimming removed 3 bases from V and 7 bases from J; junction bases left unmatched: 5. The CDR3 length is 15 residues.

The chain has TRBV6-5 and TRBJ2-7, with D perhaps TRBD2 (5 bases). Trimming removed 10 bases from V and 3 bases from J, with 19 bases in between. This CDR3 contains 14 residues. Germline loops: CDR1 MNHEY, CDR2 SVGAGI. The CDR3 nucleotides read TGTGCCACCGCGGGCTTCGGCAGGCGCTACGAGCAGTACTTC. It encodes CATAGFGRRYEQYF.

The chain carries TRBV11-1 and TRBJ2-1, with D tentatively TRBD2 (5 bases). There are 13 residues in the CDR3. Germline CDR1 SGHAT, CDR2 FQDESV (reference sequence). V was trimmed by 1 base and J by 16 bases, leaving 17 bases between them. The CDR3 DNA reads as TGTGCCAGCAGCTTAGGAGGGTACAATGAGCGATTCTTC. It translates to CASSLGGYNERFF.

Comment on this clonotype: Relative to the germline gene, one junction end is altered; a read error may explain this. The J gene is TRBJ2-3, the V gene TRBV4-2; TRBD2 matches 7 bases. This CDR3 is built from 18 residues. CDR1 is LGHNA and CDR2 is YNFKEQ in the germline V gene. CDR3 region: CASCQLGLAAAGTDTQYF. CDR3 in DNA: TGTGCCAGCTGCCAATTAGGGCTAGCGGCAGCCGGCACAGATACGCAGTATTTT.

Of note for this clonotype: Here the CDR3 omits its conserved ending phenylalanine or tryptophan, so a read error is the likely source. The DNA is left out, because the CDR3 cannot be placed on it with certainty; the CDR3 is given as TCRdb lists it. This chain's CDR3 is CASSLVGTPSYEQYY. The V and J genes are TRBV11-3 and TRBJ2-7; the table names TRBD1, a call not compared with the DNA. From germline, CDR1 is SGHNT and CDR2 YENEEA. 15 amino acids form the CDR3, both terminal residues included.

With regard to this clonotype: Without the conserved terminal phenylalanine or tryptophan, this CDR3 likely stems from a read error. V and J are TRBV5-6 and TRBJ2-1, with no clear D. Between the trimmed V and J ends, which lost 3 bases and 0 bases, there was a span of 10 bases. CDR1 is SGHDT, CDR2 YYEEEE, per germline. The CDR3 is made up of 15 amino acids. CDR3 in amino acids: CASSWAPSSYNEQFS. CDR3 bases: TGTGCCAGCAGCTGGGCACCAAGCTCCTACAATGAGCAGTTCTCC.